This T cell receptor beta chain is from a study of blood T cell repertoires in COVID-19. The overall study: Sites in the United States, Italy and Spain provided acute and convalescent COVID-19 samples. PBMCs, B-cell-depleted T cells, or T cells provided the cDNA or gDNA that made up the material.

In germline, CDR1 is SGDLS, CDR2 YYNGEE. V shed 0 bases and J shed 8 bases, with 8 bases lying between them. CDR3 length: 12 residues. Methods used by the authors: Nucleated cell counts were estimated from reference gene primer amplification. Sequencing was performed with immunoSEQ multiplex PCR; in TCRdb, only in-frame clones are kept and a portion is missing. Clone size and the V and J calls come from that table; the DNA yielded D and trimming. Of about 32,000 clones in the sample, just over 85% were seen once. This sequence originates from a woman of 80 years or more with active or convalescent COVID-19. The rearrangement joins TRBV9 to TRBJ1-2; maybe TRBD1 (6 bases). Sequencing was performed on peripheral blood. CDR3 residues: CASSVAGDGYTF. The CDR3 DNA sequence: TGTGCCAGCAGCGTAGCAGGGGACGGCTACACCTTC. The full variable domain, its missing parts supplied by reference TRBV9 and TRBJ1-2, is DSGVTQTPKHLITATGQRVTLRCSPRSGDLSVYWYQQSLDQGLQFLIQYYNGEERAKGNILERFSAQQFPDLHSELNLSSLELGDSALYFCASSVAGDGYTFGSGTRLTVV.